This passage covers 10 T cell receptor beta chains from one sample sequenced in a study of post-analysis software for immune sequencing data. Study outcomes and limitations: In patients, TRBV5-6, TRBV5-1 and TRBV20-1 belonged to five TRBV segments found more frequently than in controls.

The antigens these receptors bind are not known. Carried by the TCR beta cDNA libraries were unique molecular identifiers. TCRdb processed the PCR reads anew with MiXCR; each CDR3 protein has one entry. The sample has about 460,000 distinct CDR3 sequences; roughly 45% are singletons. The material sequenced was blood. These receptors were taken from a girl under 18 with multiple sclerosis.

The chain has TRBV2 and TRBJ2-1; TRBD1 aligns across 7 bases. The CDR3 covers 14 residues. CDR1 and CDR2 from the germline V gene are SNHLY and FYNNEI. The V segment lost 6 bases and the J segment 4 bases; nucleotides outside the gene matches: 6. CDR3 DNA: TGTGCCAGCAGGCCGGGACAGACTTACAATGAGCAGTTCTTC. As protein: CASRPGQTYNEQFF. Full variable domain (missing parts from reference TRBV2 and TRBJ2-1): EPEVTQTPSHQVTQMGQEVILRCVPISNHLYFYWYRQILGQKVEFLVSFYNNEISEKSEIFDDQFSVERPDGSNFTLKIRSTKLEDSAMYFCASRPGQTYNEQFFGPGTRLTVL.

The chain carries TRBV20-1 and TRBJ2-6, with TRBD1 matching 8 bases. The trim removed 6 bases at V and 2 bases at J, leaving 3 bases unmatched. Per germline, CDR1 DFQATT and CDR2 SNEGSKA (reference sequence). The CDR3 has 14 residues. CDR3 residues: CSAKDRAGANVLTF. The CDR3 DNA reads TGCAGTGCCAAGGACAGGGCTGGGGCCAACGTCCTGACTTTC.

This rearrangement joins TRBV20-1 to TRBJ1-4, with D uncertain. The length of the CDR3 is 15 residues. V dropped 0 bases and J dropped 8 bases, with 16 bases sitting between them. From germline, CDR1 is DFQATT and CDR2 SNEGSKA (reference sequence). For the CDR3, the DNA is TGCAGTGCTAGAGATCCCCTCCCCCAAGGAGAAAAACTGTTTTTT. Translated: CSARDPLPQGEKLFF.

The chain couples TRBV7-3 to TRBJ2-1; D remains ambiguous. The CDR3 is made up of 11 amino acids. CDR1 is SGHTA, CDR2 FQGTGA, per germline. Trimming shortened V by 2 bases and J by 13 bases, and 9 bases separated the two germline ends. The CDR3 region is CASSLDTSQFF. In nucleotides, the CDR3 is TGTGCCAGCAGCTTAGACACTTCTCAGTTCTTC.

Only a few counts were recorded for this clonotype. This chain links TRBV5-1 with TRBJ2-1; maybe TRBD1 (6 bases). Germline CDR1 and CDR2: SGHRS and YFSETQ. The germline V and J ends were trimmed by 2 bases and 3 bases, with 9 bases remaining between them. The CDR3 is made up of 14 amino acids. For the CDR3, the DNA is TGCGCCAGCAGCTTCCAGGGGATCTACAATGAGCAGTTCTTC. Its protein is CASSFQGIYNEQFF.

This rearrangement joins TRBV6-6 to TRBJ2-6; D remains unclear. The germline CDR1 and CDR2 sequences are MNHNY and SVGAGI (reference sequence). The CDR3 has 13 amino acids. V was cut by 9 bases and J by 4 bases, with 10 bases left in between. CDR3 in DNA: TGTGCCAGTACCCTGTTGGGGGCCAACGTCCTGACTTTC. Encoded protein: CASTLLGANVLTF.

The rearrangement uses TRBV3-1 and TRBJ2-5; the D gene is possibly TRBD2 (6 bases). Germline V gives CDR1 LGHDT, CDR2 YNNKEL (reference sequence). The CDR3 length is 15 residues. The V end was cut by 4 bases, the J end by 4 bases, with 16 bases between. The CDR3 DNA sequence: TGTGCCAGCAGCCCCCAGCGGGCTGGGGTAGAGACCCAGTACTTC. This gives the protein CASSPQRAGVETQYF.

V is TRBV4-2 and J is TRBJ1-2; a weak D match, TRBD1 (5 bases). V was clipped by 3 bases and J by 3 bases, with 14 bases between them. This CDR3 has 15 residues. Germline V gene sequence: CDR1 LGHNA, CDR2 YNFKEQ. CDR3 residues: CASSHGSQGYYGYTF. The CDR3 nucleotides are TGTGCCAGCAGCCATGGGTCTCAGGGCTACTATGGCTACACCTTC.

This clonotype showed up just a few times. The gene calls are TRBV6-2 or TRBV6-3 and TRBJ2-5; D remains unclear. V lost 7 bases to trimming and J lost 11 bases, with 23 bases between them. The germline V gene encodes CDR1 MNHEY and CDR2 SVGEGT. The CDR3 contains 14 residues. The CDR3 bases are TGTGCCAGCAACCTCGACCATCGAGTAGGTGAGCAGTACTTC. Protein product: CASNLDHRVGEQYF.

There are a few counts of this clonotype. The CDR3 loop reads CASSIRRGDTQYF. CDR3 DNA: TGTGCCAGTAGTATTCGAAGGGGAGATACGCAGTATTTT. The rearrangement joins TRBV19 to TRBJ2-3, with a weak D call TRBD1 (5 bases). This CDR3 is built from 13 residues. V dropped 3 bases and J dropped 5 bases, with 9 bases sitting between them. Germline CDR1 reads LNHDA; CDR2 reads SQIVND (reference sequence).